This T cell receptor (beta chain) was documented in a study of cytomegalovirus exposure and HLA in healthy donors. The count of this clone is one. The antigen is undetermined. Study-wide results and limits: Whilst most TCR sequences proved rare, a subset of public TCRs occurred across many donors.

The PCR ran on 60 Vbeta and 13 Jbeta primers. This table comes from immunoSEQ multiplex PCR, and its TCRdb copy is limited to in-frame clones, with some not included. This sample yields about 110,000 clones, of which approximately 83% are seen a single time; less than 2% belongs to the top ten. CDR1 SNHLY and CDR2 FYNNEI come from the germline V gene. CDR3 size: 12 residues. The V and J ends lost 7 bases and 6 bases, in that order; junction bases with no gene match: 2. What was sequenced was PBMCs. The V gene is TRBV2, the J gene TRBJ2-2; 7 positions agree with TRBD2. This TCR came from a man in his forties in good health and CMV-seronegative. The CDR3 is CASNSGSGELFF. CDR3 bases: TGTGCCAGCAATAGCGGGTCCGGGGAGCTGTTTTTT.